The 18 T cell receptor beta chains below were found in one sample sequenced in a study of T cell responses to AZD1222 COVID-19 vaccine (dated by TCRdb to the early 2020s). Libraries were built with the immunoSEQ multiplex PCR assay. Sourced from immuneACCESS, this table was stored by TCRdb with only in-frame sequences that have V and J called. A share of the clones is absent; for the studies checked, an unresolved V gene accounts for under half, and the remainder has no known explanation. The sample table holds around 99,000 clones, of which roughly 87% were seen once. About 4.5% of the sample comes from the top ten. The time point label, as the study defines it: baseline before first vaccination. The material sequenced was peripheral blood, taken on day 0 of AZD1222 vaccination. These receptors originate from an adult in good health.

The V gene is TRBV7-2, the J gene TRBJ2-7; 9 nucleotides match TRBD1. This CDR3 comprises 14 residues. Germline V gene data show CDR1 as SGHTA and CDR2 as FQGNSA. J lost 4 bases, V lost 4 bases, and 5 bases had no gene match. The CDR3 loop reads CASSSRDREYEQYF. The CDR3 coding sequence is TGTGCCAGCAGCTCCCGGGACAGGGAGTACGAGCAGTACTTC.

This chain connects TRBV19 to TRBJ1-1; possibly TRBD1 for D (5 bases). V was cut by 6 bases and J by 0 bases, with 11 bases left in between. The CDR3 sequence is 14 residues long. Germline CDR1 is LNHDA and CDR2 is SQIVND (reference sequence). The DNA of the CDR3 is TGTGCCAGTAGGGATGGACATGTGAACACTGAAGCTTTCTTT. Translation: CASRDGHVNTEAFF.

This clone was observed a single time. The rearrangement links TRBV9 to TRBJ1-2; perhaps TRBD1 as D (5 bases). Germline assignment: CDR1 SGDLS and CDR2 YYNGEE. The germline V and J ends were trimmed by 0 bases and 7 bases, with 7 bases remaining between them. The CDR3 is 12 amino acids. DNA for the CDR3: TGTGCCAGCAGCGTAGGCGGGACTGGCTACACCTTC. Translated, it gives CASSVGGTGYTF.

The chain links TRBV6-5 to TRBJ1-2; D is perhaps TRBD1 (6 bases). V lost 6 bases to trimming and J lost 4 bases, with 18 bases between them. CDR3 length: 15 amino acids. The germline CDR1 and CDR2 sequences are MNHEY and SVGAGI. The CDR3 sequence is CASRSRGGGGYGYTF. The CDR3 DNA follows: TGTGCCAGCAGGAGTAGGGGGGGAGGGGGCTATGGCTACACCTTC.

This clone was seen once. The rearrangement joins TRBV12-3 or TRBV12-4 to TRBJ1-6; D gene uncertain. The CDR3 covers 13 residues. Trimming cost V 2 bases and J 7 bases, with 6 bases left between them. CDR3 protein: CASSLSTNSPLHF. CDR3 coding DNA: TGTGCCAGCAGTTTATCGACAAATTCACCCCTCCACTTT.

The V and J genes are TRBV5-1 and TRBJ1-1; D is possibly TRBD1 (6 bases). Germline CDR1 reads SGHRS; CDR2 reads YFSETQ. The V end lost 0 bases, the J end lost 4 bases, and 16 bases lay between the germline ends. The CDR3 runs to 16 residues. The CDR3 protein is CASSLASGGFVTEAFF. The CDR3 coding sequence is TGCGCCAGCAGCTTGGCCTCTGGGGGCTTCGTCACTGAAGCTTTCTTT.

The gene calls are TRBV5-1 and TRBJ2-7; 10 bases map to TRBD2. The CDR3 extends over 18 amino acids. Trimming removed 0 bases from V and 2 bases from J; junction bases left unmatched: 11. Germline V gives CDR1 SGHRS, CDR2 YFSETQ. CDR3 nucleotide sequence: TGCGCCAGCAGCTTGGTATCCAGCGGGGGGGCCCATACCTACGAGCAGTACTTC. Translating gives CASSLVSSGGAHTYEQYF.

V and J are TRBV6-5 and TRBJ1-6; D is perhaps TRBD1 (6 bases). Germline assignment: CDR1 MNHEY and CDR2 SVGAGI. Trimming took off 7 bases at V and 9 bases at J, with 16 bases between the two ends. CDR3 length: 14 amino acids. Here the CDR3 reads CASKKQGLVSPLHF. CDR3 nucleotide sequence: TGTGCCAGCAAGAAACAGGGTTTGGTTTCACCCCTCCACTTT.

The chain recombines TRBV2 with TRBJ1-2, with TRBD1 as a possible D gene (5 bases). CDR1 and CDR2 from the germline V gene are SNHLY and FYNNEI. This CDR3 is 13 amino acids long. Trimming left V 8 bases short and J 1 base short, with 11 bases between. CDR3 region: CASAGRINYGYTF. CDR3 nucleotide sequence: TGTGCCAGCGCGGGACGGATTAACTATGGCTACACCTTC.

V gene TRBV30 combines with J gene TRBJ1-1, with D unclear. Germline assignment: CDR1 GTSNPN and CDR2 SVGIG (reference sequence). The V gene lost 2 bases and the J gene lost 1 base, with 8 bases spanning the gap. The CDR3 has 13 residues. CDR3 loop: CAWSKEGNTEAFF. The CDR3 nucleotides read TGTGCCTGGAGTAAGGAGGGGAACACTGAAGCTTTCTTT.

The V and J genes are TRBV4-2 and TRBJ1-6, with D uncertain. The CDR3 has 13 residues. The germline V gene encodes CDR1 LGHNA and CDR2 YNFKEQ. V lost 4 bases and J 7 bases, leaving 8 bases between the germline ends. The CDR3 sequence: CASSPLRNSPLHF. The CDR3 DNA is TGTGCCAGCAGCCCCCTTAGGAATTCACCCCTCCACTTT.

The V and J genes are TRBV30 and TRBJ1-2; D is undetermined. Deletions cut 0 bases from V and 8 bases from J, with 16 bases between. Germline CDR1 GTSNPN, CDR2 SVGIG (reference sequence). The CDR3 has 14 amino acids. CDR3: CAWSVLGQKRGYTF. DNA for the CDR3: TGTGCCTGGAGTGTACTTGGGCAGAAAAGGGGCTACACCTTC.

This chain uses TRBV19 with TRBJ2-7; 9 bases match TRBD1. The germline CDR1 and CDR2 sequences are LNHDA and SQIVND (reference sequence). The CDR3 covers 14 residues. Losses at the gene ends were 7 bases for V and 3 bases for J; bases not matched to a gene: 7. CDR3 in DNA: TGTGCCAGTAATCCCGGGACAGGGCGCTACGAGCAGTACTTC. Its translation is CASNPGTGRYEQYF.

The CDR3 loop reads CASSIRDRGTQPQHF. The CDR3 nucleotides read TGTGCCAGTAGTATCCGGGACAGGGGGACTCAGCCCCAGCATTTT. The J gene is TRBJ1-5, the V gene TRBV19; 11 nucleotides line up with TRBD1. With 3 bases clipped from V and 6 bases from J, the junction kept 4 bases outside the gene matches. The CDR3 has 15 residues. Per the germline V gene, CDR1 is LNHDA and CDR2 is SQIVND (reference sequence).

The table lists this clone with a count of one. The rearrangement joins TRBV6-5 to TRBJ1-2; possibly TRBD1 for D (5 bases). V shed 0 bases and J shed 7 bases, with 12 bases lying between them. The germline gives CDR1 MNHEY, CDR2 SVGAGI. The CDR3 extends over 14 amino acids. CDR3 DNA sequence: TGTGCCAGCAGTTACTCGATTGGGGGGATTGGCTACACCTTC. Its protein product is CASSYSIGGIGYTF.

The rearrangement uses TRBV24-1 and TRBJ2-2; D uncertain. Looked up from germline, CDR1 is KGHDR and CDR2 is SFDVKD. The ends were cut back, 10 bases at V and 4 bases at J, with 12 bases in the middle. The CDR3 contains 13 residues. The CDR3 loop is CATRYSTTGELFF. The CDR3 DNA follows: TGTGCCACTCGTTACTCTACCACCGGGGAGCTGTTTTTT.

This chain connects TRBV7-2 to TRBJ2-7; TRBD2 matches at 8 bases. CDR1 and CDR2 (germline): SGHTA, FQGNSA. The CDR3 has 15 residues. Trimming at V came to 5 bases and at J to 3 bases, leaving 9 bases not matched to a gene. The CDR3 sequence: CASSDPSGWNYEQYF. DNA for the CDR3: TGTGCCAGCAGCGACCCTAGCGGGTGGAACTACGAGCAGTACTTC. The entire variable domain, with the rest obtained from reference TRBV7-2 and TRBJ2-7, is as follows: GAGVSQSPSNKVTEKGKDVELRCDPISGHTALYWYRQSLGQGLEFLIYFQGNSAPDKSGLPSDRFSAERTGGSVSTLTIQRTQQEDSAVYLCASSDPSGWNYEQYFGPGTRLTVT.

This clone was picked up a small number of times. The chain couples TRBV5-8 to TRBJ2-1; possible D gene TRBD2, 6 bases. Germline CDR1 reads SGHTS; CDR2 reads YDEGEE. The germline V and J ends were trimmed by 4 bases and 8 bases, with 19 bases remaining between them. The CDR3 is made up of 15 amino acids. In nucleotides, the CDR3 is TGTGCCAGCAGCGCCCCCCGACGAACGGGGGATGAGCAGTTCTTC. Its translation is CASSAPRRTGDEQFF.